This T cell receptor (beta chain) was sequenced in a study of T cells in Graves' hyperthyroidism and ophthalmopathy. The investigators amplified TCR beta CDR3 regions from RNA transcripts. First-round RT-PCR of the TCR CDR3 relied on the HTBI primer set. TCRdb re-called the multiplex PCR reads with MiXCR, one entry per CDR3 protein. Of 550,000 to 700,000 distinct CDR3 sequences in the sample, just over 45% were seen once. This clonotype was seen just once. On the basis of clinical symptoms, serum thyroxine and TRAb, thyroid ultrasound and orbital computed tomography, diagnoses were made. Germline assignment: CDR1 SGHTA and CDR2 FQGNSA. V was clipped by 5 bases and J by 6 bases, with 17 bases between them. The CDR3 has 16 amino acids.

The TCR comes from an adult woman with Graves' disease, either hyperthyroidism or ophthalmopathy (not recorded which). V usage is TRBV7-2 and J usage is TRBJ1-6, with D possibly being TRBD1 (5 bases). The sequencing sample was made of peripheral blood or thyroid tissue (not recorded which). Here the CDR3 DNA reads TGTGCCAGCAGCGAAGAGTGGGGGGGAGGTAATTCACCCCTCCACTTT. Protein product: CASSEEWGGGNSPLHF.